This note documents a single T cell receptor (beta chain) sequence. Per the original data handling: How many nucleated cells were present was estimated from reference gene primer amplification. Profiled with immunoSEQ multiplex PCR; TCRdb holds only in-frame clones, not every one. V, J and clone size derive from that table, while D and trimming were established from the DNA sequence. The sample includes some 100,000 clones, approximately 90% seen only once; the top ten take approximately 4.8%. The data derive from a study of blood T cell repertoires in COVID-19. Turning to the study itself: The United States, Italy and Spain supplied acute and convalescent COVID-19 samples. T cells, B-cell-depleted T cells, or PBMCs provided the cDNA or gDNA that served as material.

Germline assignment: CDR1 LNHDA and CDR2 SQIVND (reference sequence). The V gene lost 9 bases and the J gene lost 3 bases, with 15 bases spanning the gap. CDR3 length equals 14 residues. The chain combines TRBV19 with TRBJ1-5; D might be TRBD1 (5 bases). The receptor comes from a woman aged 80 or over with active COVID-19. The sequenced material came from peripheral blood. CDR3 protein: CASSEQVNNQPQHF. The CDR3 nucleotides are TGTGCCAGCAGTGAACAGGTCAACAATCAGCCCCAGCATTTT.